The source of this T cell receptor (beta chain) is a study of cytomegalovirus exposure and HLA in healthy donors (dated by TCRdb to the late 2010s). In the study overall: According to a later analysis, the roughly 130 validation repertoires were produced on the same platform as the 700 or so repertoires of the first cohort. The study aimed to test whether cataloging public T cell receptors could reveal signatures of past pathogen exposure. Besides the first cohort of 666 subjects, a separate validation cohort made up of 90 to 150 different subjects was used. The study combined high-throughput TCR immunosequencing, statistical association of individual TCRs with disease status, and machine learning to predict cytomegalovirus infection status.

The donors were included in the validation cohort of around 120 subjects, a group kept apart from the roughly 680-subject first cohort. Study-level results and caveats: All 120 or so repertoires were used to score co-occurrence in the validation cohort in a later analysis, because that analysis had no HLA typing for the cohort. A few of the identified cytomegalovirus-associated TCR beta chains were confirmed in vitro to be specific for cytomegalovirus antigens. Most TCR sequences were observed very rarely across donors, whereas some public TCRs were present in many individuals. In the study, approximately 160 TCR beta chains were listed as associated with cytomegalovirus. Cytomegalovirus status was reported to be diagnosed by the classifier with high specificity and sensitivity in both the original and validation cohorts. The authors suggested that the approach could potentially be extended to other disease states and immunological phenotypes. In a later analysis, TCRs clustered in the first cohort were found to also tend to co-occur in the approximately 120 validation repertoires, with about 93% of cluster scores above 0.

The germline V and J ends show losses of 4 bases and 3 bases respectively, and no gene match explains 7 bases of the junction. The CDR3 runs 16 residues from the cysteine to the phenylalanine. CDR3 DNA only is kept here, 48 bases in frame from base 1. CDR1 and CDR2 were assigned from the germline V gene (reference sequence) as SGHNT and YYREEE. Library construction relied on the immunoSEQ multiplex PCR assay. As for how the authors treated the data: A statistical classification framework was built to diagnose cytomegalovirus status from the catalog of TCR beta chain sequences. TCRdb took this table from immuneACCESS and kept in-frame rearrangements with V and J called. Such tables lack part of the clones; where checked against another copy, unresolved V genes explain under half of the gap, and the rest is unexplained. V and J calls and clone size come straight from that table; D and trimming were deduced from the DNA. Counted in this sample were around 150,000 clones; roughly 92% of them appeared once. 0.6% to 0.85% of the sample lies in the top ten.

As regards this clone: Its antigen is still unknown. It has no much larger one-base neighbor in the sample; base qualities were not kept.

This chain joins TRBV5-4 to TRBJ2-4; the junction holds 10 bases that match TRBD2. The clonotype was recovered from a man aged 18 to 29 in good health and CMV-seronegative. The sample comprised PBMCs. Read as DNA, the sequence is TGTGCCAGCAGCCGGGGGCTAGCGGGAGACAAAAACATTCAGTACTTC. It codes for CASSRGLAGDKNIQYF.